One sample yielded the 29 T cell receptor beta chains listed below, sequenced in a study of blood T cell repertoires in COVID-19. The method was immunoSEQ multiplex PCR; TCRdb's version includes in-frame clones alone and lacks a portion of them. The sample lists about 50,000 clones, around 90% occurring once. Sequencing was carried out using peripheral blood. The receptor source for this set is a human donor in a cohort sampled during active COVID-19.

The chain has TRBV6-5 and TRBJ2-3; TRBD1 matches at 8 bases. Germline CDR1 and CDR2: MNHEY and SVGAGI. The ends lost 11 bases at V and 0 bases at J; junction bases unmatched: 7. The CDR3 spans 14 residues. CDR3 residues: CAGRTGTSTDTQYF. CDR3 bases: TGTGCCGGCCGGACAGGGACTAGCACAGATACGCAGTATTTT.

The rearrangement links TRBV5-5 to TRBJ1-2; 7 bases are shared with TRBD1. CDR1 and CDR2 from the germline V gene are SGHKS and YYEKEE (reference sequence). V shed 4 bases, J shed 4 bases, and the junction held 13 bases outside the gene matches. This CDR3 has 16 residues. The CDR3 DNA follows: TGTGCCAGCAGCACCCTCGGGACAGCACTATCCTATGGCTACACCTTC. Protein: CASSTLGTALSYGYTF.

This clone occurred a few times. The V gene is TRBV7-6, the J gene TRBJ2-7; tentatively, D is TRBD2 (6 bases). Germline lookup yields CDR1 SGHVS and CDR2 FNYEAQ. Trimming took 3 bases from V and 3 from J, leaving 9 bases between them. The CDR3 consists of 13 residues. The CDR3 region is CASSLRGGYEQYV. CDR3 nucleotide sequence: TGTGCCAGCAGCTTGCGGGGAGGCTACGAGCAGTACGTC.

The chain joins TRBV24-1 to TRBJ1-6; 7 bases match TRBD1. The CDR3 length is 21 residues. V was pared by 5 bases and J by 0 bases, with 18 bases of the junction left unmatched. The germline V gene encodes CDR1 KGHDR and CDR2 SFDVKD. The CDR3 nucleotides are TGTGCCACCAGTGGTAGAGGGACAGACCGAACAATTACCTCCTATAATTCACCCCTCCACTTT. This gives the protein CATSGRGTDRTITSYNSPLHF.

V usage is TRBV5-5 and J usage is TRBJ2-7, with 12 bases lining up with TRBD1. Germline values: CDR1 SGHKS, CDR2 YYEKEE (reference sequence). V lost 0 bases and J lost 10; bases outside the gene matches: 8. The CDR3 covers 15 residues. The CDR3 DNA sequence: TGTGCCAGCAGCTTGGCCCCGGGACAGGGGGCGGGACAGTACTTC. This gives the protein CASSLAPGQGAGQYF.

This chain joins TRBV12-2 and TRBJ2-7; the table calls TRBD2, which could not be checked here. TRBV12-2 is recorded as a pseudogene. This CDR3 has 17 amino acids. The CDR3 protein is CASRLELQREGPVEQYV. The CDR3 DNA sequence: TGTGCAAGTCGCCTGGAGCTTCAGCGGGAGGGCCCGGTCGAGCAGTACGTC.

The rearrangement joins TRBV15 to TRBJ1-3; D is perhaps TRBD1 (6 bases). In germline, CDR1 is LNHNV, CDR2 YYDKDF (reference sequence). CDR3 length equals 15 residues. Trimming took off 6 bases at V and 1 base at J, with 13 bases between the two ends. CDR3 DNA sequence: TGTGCCACCAGGTCACAGGGCTTATCTGGAAACACCATATATTTT. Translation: CATRSQGLSGNTIYF.

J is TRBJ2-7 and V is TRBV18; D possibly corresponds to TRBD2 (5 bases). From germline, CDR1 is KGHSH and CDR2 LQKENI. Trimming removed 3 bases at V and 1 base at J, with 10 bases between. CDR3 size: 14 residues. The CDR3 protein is CASSPSGDSYEQYF. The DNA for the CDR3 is TGTGCCAGCTCACCGAGCGGAGATTCCTACGAGCAGTACTTC.

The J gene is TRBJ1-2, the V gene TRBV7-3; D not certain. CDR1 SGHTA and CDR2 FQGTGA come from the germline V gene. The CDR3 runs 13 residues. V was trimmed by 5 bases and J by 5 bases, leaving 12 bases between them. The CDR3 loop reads CASSPSPGYGYTF. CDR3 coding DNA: TGTGCCAGCAGCCCCAGCCCGGGGTATGGCTACACCTTC. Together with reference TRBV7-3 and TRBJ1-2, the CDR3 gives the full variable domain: GAGVSQTPSNKVTEKGKYVELRCDPISGHTALYWYRQSLGQGPEFLIYFQGTGAADDSGLPNDRFFAVRPEGSVSTLKIQRTERGDSAVYLCASSPSPGYGYTFGSGTRLTVV.

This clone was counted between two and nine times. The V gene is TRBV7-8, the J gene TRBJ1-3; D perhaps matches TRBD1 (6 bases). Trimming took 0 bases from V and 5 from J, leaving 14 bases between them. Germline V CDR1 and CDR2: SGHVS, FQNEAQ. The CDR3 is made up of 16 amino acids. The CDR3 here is CASSLAASGGRNTIYF. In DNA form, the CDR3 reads TGTGCCAGCAGCTTAGCCGCGTCTGGGGGCAGAAACACCATATATTTT.

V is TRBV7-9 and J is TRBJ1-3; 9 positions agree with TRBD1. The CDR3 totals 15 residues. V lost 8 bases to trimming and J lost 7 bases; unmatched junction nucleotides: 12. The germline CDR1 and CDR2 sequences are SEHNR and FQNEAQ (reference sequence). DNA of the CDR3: TGTGCCAGCCGAGACACCCGGGACAGGGACAACACCATATATTTT. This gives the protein CASRDTRDRDNTIYF.

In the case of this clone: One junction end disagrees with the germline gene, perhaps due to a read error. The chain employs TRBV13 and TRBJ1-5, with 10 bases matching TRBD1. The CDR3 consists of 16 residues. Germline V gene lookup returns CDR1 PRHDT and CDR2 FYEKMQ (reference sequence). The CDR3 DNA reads TGTGCCAGCAGCTTAGGGACAGGGGGCACTCAATCAGCCCCAGCATTT. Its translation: CASSLGTGGTQSAPAF.

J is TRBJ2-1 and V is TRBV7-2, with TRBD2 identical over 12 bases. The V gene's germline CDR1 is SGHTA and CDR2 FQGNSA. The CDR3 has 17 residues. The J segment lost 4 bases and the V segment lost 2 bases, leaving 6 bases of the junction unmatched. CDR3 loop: CASSLRRTSGMYNEQFF. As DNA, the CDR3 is TGTGCCAGCAGCTTAAGGCGGACTAGCGGGATGTACAATGAGCAGTTCTTC.

The CDR3 sequence is CASSGPEGTPTEAFF. Written as DNA, the CDR3 is TGTGCCAGCAGTGGCCCTGAAGGGACACCGACTGAAGCTTTCTTT. V is TRBV25-1 and J is TRBJ1-1, with D tentatively TRBD1 (6 bases). Germline-derived CDR1 and CDR2 are MGHDK and SYGVNS. Trimming pared 4 bases from V and 5 bases from J, leaving 17 bases between. The CDR3 runs 15 residues.

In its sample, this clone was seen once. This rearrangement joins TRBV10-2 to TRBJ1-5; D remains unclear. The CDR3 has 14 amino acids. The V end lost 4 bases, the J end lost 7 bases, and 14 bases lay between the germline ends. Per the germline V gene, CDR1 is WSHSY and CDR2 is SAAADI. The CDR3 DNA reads TGCGCCAGCAGTGGAAGCAGGTCTGGACAGCCCCAGCATTTT. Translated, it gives CASSGSRSGQPQHF.

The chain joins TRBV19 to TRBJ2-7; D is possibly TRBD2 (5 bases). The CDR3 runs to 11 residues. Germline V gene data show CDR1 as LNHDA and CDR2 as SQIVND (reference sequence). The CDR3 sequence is CVLPGYYEQYF. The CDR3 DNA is TGTGTTTTACCGGGGTACTACGAGCAGTACTTC.

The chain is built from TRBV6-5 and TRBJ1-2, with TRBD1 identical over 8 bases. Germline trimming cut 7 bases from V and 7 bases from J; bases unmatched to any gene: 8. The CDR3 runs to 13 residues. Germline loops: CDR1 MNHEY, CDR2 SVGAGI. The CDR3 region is CASTQGGWFGYTF. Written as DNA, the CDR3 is TGTGCCAGCACACAGGGGGGTTGGTTTGGCTACACCTTC.

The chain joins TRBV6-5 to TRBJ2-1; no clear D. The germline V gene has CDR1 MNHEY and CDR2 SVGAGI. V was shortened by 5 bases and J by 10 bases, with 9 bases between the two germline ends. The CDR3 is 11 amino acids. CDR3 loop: CASSSRWEQFF. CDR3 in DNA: TGTGCCAGCAGTAGCCGGTGGGAGCAGTTCTTC.

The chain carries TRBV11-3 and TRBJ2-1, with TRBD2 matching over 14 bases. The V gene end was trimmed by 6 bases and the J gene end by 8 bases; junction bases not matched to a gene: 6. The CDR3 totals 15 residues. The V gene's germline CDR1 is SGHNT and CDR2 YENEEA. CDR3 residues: CASSPGTSGSYEQFF. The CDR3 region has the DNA TGTGCCAGCAGTCCCGGGACTAGCGGGAGTTATGAGCAGTTCTTC.

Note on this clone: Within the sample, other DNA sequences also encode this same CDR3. The CDR3 bases are TGTGCCTGGAGCTACAGGGGATCCTACGAGCAGTACTTC. This encodes CAWSYRGSYEQYF. The chain has TRBV30 and TRBJ2-7; 7 nucleotides line up with TRBD1. In germline, CDR1 is GTSNPN, CDR2 SVGIG (reference sequence). There are 13 residues in the CDR3. V lost 3 bases and J lost 1; bases outside the gene matches: 3.

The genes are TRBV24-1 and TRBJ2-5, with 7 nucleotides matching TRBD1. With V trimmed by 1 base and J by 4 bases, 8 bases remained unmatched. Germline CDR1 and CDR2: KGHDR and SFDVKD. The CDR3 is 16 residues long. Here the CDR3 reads CATSDFEKQGLETQYF. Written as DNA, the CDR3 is TGTGCCACCAGTGATTTCGAAAAACAGGGGCTAGAGACCCAGTACTTC.

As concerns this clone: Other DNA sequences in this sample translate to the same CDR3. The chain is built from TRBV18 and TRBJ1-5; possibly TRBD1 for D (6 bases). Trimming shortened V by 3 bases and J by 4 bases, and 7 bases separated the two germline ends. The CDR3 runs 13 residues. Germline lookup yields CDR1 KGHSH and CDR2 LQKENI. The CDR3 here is CASSPDRNQPQHF. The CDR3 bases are TGTGCCAGCTCACCCGACAGGAATCAGCCCCAGCATTTT. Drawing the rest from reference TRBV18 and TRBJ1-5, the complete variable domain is NAGVMQNPRHLVRRRGQEARLRCSPMKGHSHVYWYRQLPEEGLKFMVYLQKENIIDESGMPKERFSAEFPKEGPSILRIQQVVRGDSAAYFCASSPDRNQPQHFGDGTRLSIL.

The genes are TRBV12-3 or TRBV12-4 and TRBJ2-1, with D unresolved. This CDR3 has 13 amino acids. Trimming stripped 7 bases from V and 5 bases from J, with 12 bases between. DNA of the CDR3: TGTGCCAGCACCCTATCCTCGGACAATGAGCAGTTCTTC. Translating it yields CASTLSSDNEQFF.

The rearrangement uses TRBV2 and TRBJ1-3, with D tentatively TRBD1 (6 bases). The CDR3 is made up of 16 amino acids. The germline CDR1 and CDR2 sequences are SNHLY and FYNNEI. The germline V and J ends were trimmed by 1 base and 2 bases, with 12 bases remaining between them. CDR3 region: CASSEGPPGAGNTIYF. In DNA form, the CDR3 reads TGTGCCAGCAGTGAAGGACCCCCAGGGGCTGGAAACACCATATATTTT.

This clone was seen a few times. The CDR3 sequence: CASSGTGGYEQYF. CDR3 nucleotides: TGCGCCAGCAGTGGGACAGGGGGCTACGAGCAGTACTTC. This chain joins TRBV10-2 and TRBJ2-7; 10 nucleotides line up with TRBD1. Trimming cost V 4 bases and J 3 bases; bases outside gene matches: 0. The CDR3 has 13 residues. In germline, CDR1 is WSHSY, CDR2 SAAADI.

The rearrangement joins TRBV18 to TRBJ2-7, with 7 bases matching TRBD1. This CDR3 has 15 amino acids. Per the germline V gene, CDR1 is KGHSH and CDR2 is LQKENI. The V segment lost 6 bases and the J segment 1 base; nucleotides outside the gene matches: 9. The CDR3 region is CASSSNRGNSYEQYV. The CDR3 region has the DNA TGTGCCAGCTCGTCTAACAGGGGTAATTCCTACGAGCAGTACGTC.

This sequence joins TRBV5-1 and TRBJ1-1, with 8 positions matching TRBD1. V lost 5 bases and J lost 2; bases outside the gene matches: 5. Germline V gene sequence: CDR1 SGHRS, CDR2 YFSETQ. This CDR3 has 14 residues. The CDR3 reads CASSLQGVNTEAFF. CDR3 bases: TGCGCCAGCAGTCTACAGGGGGTTAACACTGAAGCTTTCTTT. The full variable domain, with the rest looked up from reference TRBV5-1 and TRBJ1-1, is KAGVTQTPRYLIKTRGQQVTLSCSPISGHRSVSWYQQTPGQGLQFLFEYFSETQRNKGNFPGRFSGRQFSNSRSEMNVSTLELGDSALYLCASSLQGVNTEAFFGQGTRLTVV.

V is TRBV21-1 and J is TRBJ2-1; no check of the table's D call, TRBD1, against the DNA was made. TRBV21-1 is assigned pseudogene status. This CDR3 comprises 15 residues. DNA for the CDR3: TGTGCCAGCAGCGCAGGGGTTTGGCATTTTAATGAGCAGTTCTTC. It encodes CASSAGVWHFNEQFF.

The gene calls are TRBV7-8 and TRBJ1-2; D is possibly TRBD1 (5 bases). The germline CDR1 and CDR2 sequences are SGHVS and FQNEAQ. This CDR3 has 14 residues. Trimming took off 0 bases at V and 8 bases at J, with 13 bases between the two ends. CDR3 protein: CASSLAPGGGGYTF. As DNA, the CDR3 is TGTGCCAGCAGCTTAGCCCCGGGGGGGGGAGGCTACACCTTC.